This TCR beta chain was sequenced during a study of OX40 agonist ivuxolimab in advanced cancers. Study information: Patients in dose escalation had liver, melanoma, kidney or head and neck cancers. Partial responses were observed in three patients, of whom one had hepatocellular carcinoma and two had cutaneous melanoma. Points from the study as a whole: Some of the lowest clonal expansion was seen in partial responders at 0.1-3.0 mg/kg.

Only in-frame clones appear in the TCRdb table, and some are missing; sequencing was by immunoSEQ multiplex PCR. The data show some 70,000 clones, 80% to 90% seen once. Comments on this clone: Its specificity is unknown.

Germline assignment: CDR1 WNHNN and CDR2 SYGVQD (reference sequence). This CDR3 contains 11 residues. Trimming took 10 bases from V and 13 from J, leaving 17 bases between them. J is TRBJ2-1 and V is TRBV10-1, with a weak D call TRBD2 (5 bases). The sequence came from an adult with an advanced solid tumor such as melanoma, head and neck, liver or kidney cancer. The sample consisted of CD4+ or CD8+ T cells sorted from blood, taken in a trial of the OX40 agonist ivuxolimab. CDR3 region: CATCLGRPQFF. The CDR3 nucleotides read TGCGCCACCTGCTTAGGGAGACCCCAGTTCTTC.